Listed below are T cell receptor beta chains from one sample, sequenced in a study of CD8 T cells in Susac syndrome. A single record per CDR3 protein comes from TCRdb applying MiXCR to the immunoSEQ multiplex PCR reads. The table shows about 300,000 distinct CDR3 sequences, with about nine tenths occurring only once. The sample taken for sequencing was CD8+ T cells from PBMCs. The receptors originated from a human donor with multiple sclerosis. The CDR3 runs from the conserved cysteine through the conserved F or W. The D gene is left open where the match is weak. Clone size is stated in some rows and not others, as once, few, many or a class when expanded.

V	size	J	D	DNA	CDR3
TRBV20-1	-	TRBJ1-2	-	TGCAGTGCTAGAGATCGCGGGGTAGCTAACTATGGCTACACCTTC	CSARDRGVANYGYTF
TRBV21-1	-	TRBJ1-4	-	TGTGCCAGCACGGGGGAAGAGAGTGAAAAACTGTTTTTT	CASTGEESEKLFF
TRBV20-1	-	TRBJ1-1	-	TGCAGTGCTAGAGGACTCCTAGTCACTGAAGCTTTCTTT	CSARGLLVTEAFF
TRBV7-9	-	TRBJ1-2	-	TGTGCCAGCAGCTTAATGGGACCAAGTTTCGGCTACACCTTC	CASSLMGPSFGYTF
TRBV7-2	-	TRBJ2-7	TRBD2	TGTGCCAGCAGCTTTAGCCTAGCGGGAGGATACGAGCAGTACTTC	CASSFSLAGGYEQYF
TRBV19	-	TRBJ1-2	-	TGTGCCACTCGGGCCGGGGGCCTCGGCTACACCTTC	CATRAGGLGYTF
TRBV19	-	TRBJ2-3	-	TGTGCCAGTTCCCCTCCGGGCATCGCGGAGGATACGCAGTATTTT	CASSPPGIAEDTQYF
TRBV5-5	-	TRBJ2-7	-	TGTGCCAGCAGCCTCAACACCTCTCCCTACGAGCAGTACTTC	CASSLNTSPYEQYF
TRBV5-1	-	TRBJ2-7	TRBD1	TGCGCCAGCAGCTCCGGGACAGGGGGCGGCTTCTACGAGCAGTACTTC	CASSSGTGGGFYEQYF
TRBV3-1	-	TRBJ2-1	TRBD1	TGTGCCAGCAGCCAAGATTGGGACAGGGGGGCCGATGAGCAGTTCTTC	CASSQDWDRGADEQFF
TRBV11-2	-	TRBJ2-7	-	TGTGCCAGCAGCTCCCCGCTTTTCTACGAGCAGTACTTC	CASSSPLFYEQYF
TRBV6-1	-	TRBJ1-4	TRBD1	TGTGCCAGCAGTGAAGAAGAGGGTACAGGGGATGAAAAACTGTTTTTT	CASSEEEGTGDEKLFF
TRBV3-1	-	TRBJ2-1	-	TGTGCCAGCAGCCAAGCCGGGGGGCTGGGGACCAGTGAGCAGTTCTTC	CASSQAGGLGTSEQFF
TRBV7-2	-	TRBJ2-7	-	TGTGCCAGCAGCTTAGCCCGGGACTTAGGACTCTACGAGCAGTACTTC	CASSLARDLGLYEQYF
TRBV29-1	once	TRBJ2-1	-	TGCAGCGTTGAAGAAGGAGGGCCACCCTACAATGAGCAGTTCTTC	CSVEEGGPPYNEQFF
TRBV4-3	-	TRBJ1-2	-	TGCGCCAGCAGCCAAGGGACGGGGAGTTTGTATGGCTACACCTTC	CASSQGTGSLYGYTF
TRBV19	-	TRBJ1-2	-	TGTGCCAGTAGCAGGACCGGGCTCCAACTAATGGATGGCTACACCTTC	CASSRTGLQLMDGYTF
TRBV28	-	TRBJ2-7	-	TGTGCCAGCAGTTTGGGGGGCGGCGAGCAGTACTTC	CASSLGGGEQYF
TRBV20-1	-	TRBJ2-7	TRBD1	TGCAGTGCTCTTACAGGGGGCGAGCAGTACTTC	CSALTGGEQYF
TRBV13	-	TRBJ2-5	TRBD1	TGTGCCAGCAGCTTGGACAGGGAGAGGACCCAGTACTTC	CASSLDRERTQYF